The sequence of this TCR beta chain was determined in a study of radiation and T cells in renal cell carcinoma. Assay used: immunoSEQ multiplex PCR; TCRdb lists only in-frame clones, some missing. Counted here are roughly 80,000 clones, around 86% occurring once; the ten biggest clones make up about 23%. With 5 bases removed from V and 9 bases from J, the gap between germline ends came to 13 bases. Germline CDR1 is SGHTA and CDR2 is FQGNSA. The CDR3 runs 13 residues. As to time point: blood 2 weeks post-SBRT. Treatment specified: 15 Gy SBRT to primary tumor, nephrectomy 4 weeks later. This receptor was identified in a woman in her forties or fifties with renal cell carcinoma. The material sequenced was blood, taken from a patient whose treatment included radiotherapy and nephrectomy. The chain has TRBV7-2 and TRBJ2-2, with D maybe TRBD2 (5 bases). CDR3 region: CASSLDFLRELFF. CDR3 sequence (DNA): TGTGCCAGCAGCCTGGACTTCCTCCGGGAGCTGTTTTTT.